This TCR beta chain was recovered during a study of blood T cell repertoires in COVID-19. For the study at large: Sources were T cells, B-cell-depleted T cells, or PBMCs; the material itself was cDNA or gDNA.

Per the original data handling: Cell counts per sample came from amplifying reference gene primers. Generated by immunoSEQ multiplex PCR, the TCRdb table keeps only in-frame clones and is missing some. For V, J and clone size, that table is used; D and trimming come from the DNA. The data show roughly 150,000 clones, 89% seen once. Germline V CDR1 and CDR2: SGDLS, YYNGEE. This CDR3 is built from 14 residues. V was pared by 4 bases and J by 6 bases, with 9 bases of the junction left unmatched. The sequenced sample consisted of peripheral blood. The receptor comes from a man in his 60s with acute or convalescent COVID-19. This sequence joins TRBV9 and TRBJ1-1; 7 bases are shared with TRBD1. The CDR3 DNA follows: TGTGCCAGCAGCAATGACAGGGTGGGCCCTGAAGCTTTCTTT. Translating gives CASSNDRVGPEAFF. Looking up the rest from reference TRBV9 and TRBJ1-1 gives the full variable domain: DSGVTQTPKHLITATGQRVTLRCSPRSGDLSVYWYQQSLDQGLQFLIQYYNGEERAKGNILERFSAQQFPDLHSELNLSSLELGDSALYFCASSNDRVGPEAFFGQGTRLTVV.